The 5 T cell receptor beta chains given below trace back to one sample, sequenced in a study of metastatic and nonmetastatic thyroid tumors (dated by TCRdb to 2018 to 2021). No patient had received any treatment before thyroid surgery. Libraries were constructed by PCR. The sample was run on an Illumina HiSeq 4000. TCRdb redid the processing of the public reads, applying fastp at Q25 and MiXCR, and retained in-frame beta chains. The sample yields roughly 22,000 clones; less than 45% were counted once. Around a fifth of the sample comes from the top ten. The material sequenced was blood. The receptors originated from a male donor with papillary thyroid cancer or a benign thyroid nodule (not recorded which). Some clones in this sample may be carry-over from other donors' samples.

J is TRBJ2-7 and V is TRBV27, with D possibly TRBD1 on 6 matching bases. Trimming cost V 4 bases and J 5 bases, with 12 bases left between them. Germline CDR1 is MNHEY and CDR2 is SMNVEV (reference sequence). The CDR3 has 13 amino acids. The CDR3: CASSSYRVHEQYF. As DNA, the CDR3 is TGTGCCAGCAGTTCATACAGGGTCCACGAGCAGTACTTC.

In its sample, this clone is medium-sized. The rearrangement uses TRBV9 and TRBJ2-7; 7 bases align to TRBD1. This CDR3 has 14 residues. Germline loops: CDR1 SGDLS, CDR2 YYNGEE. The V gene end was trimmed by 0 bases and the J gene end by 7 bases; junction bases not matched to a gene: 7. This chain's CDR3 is CASSVEYRGGEQYF. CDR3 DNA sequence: TGTGCCAGCAGCGTAGAATACAGGGGTGGGGAGCAGTACTTC.

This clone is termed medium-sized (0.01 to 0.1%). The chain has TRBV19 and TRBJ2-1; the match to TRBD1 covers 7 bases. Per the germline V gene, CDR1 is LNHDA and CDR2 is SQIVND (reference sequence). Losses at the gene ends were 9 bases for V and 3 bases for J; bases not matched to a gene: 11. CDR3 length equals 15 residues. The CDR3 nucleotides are TGTGCCAGCAACAGAGGGGGCAATAACTACAATGAGCAGTTCTTC. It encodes CASNRGGNNYNEQFF.

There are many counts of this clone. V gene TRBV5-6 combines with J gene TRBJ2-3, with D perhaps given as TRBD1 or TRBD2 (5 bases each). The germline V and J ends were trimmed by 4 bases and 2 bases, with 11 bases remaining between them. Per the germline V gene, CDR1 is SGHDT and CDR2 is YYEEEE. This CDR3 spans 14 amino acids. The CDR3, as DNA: TGTGCCAGCAGCCGACAAGGGACCACAGATACGCAGTATTTT. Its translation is CASSRQGTTDTQYF.

This chain's CDR3 is CSAVTGGSLLMNTEAFF. CDR3 DNA: TGCAGTGCTGTTACAGGGGGCTCACTACTTATGAACACTGAAGCTTTCTTT. This chain links TRBV20-1 with TRBJ1-1, with 9 bases lining up with TRBD1. V dropped 5 bases and J dropped 0; count of bases not matched to a gene: 13. The CDR3 extends over 17 amino acids. Germline V gene lookup returns CDR1 DFQATT and CDR2 SNEGSKA (reference sequence).